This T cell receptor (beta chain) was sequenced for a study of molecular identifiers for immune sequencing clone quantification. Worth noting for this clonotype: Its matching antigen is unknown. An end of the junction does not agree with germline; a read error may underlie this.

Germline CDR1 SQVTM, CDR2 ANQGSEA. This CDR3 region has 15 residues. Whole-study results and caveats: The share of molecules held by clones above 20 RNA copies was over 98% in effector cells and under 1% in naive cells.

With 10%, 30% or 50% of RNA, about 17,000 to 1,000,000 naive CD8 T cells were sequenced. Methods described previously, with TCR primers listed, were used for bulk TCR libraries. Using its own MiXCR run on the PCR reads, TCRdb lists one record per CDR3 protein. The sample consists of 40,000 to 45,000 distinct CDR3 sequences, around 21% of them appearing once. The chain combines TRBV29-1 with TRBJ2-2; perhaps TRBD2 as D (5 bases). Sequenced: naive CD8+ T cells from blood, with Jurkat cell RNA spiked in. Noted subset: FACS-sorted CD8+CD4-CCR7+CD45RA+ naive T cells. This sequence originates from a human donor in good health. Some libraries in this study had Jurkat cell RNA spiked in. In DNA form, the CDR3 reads TGCAGCGTTGAATTCGGCCGTACGAACACCGGGGAGCCGTTTTTT. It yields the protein CSVEFGRTNTGEPFF.